The rows below give T cell receptor beta chains drawn from one sample of a study of PD-1 blockade in classical Hodgkin lymphoma. Sequencing was performed with immunoSEQ multiplex PCR; in TCRdb, only in-frame clones are kept and a portion is missing. The profile shows tens of thousands of clones, just over 90% of them singletons. This material consisted of peripheral blood mononuclear cells (PBMCs), taken at baseline. Every receptor here comes from a human donor with classical Hodgkin lymphoma. Both conserved end residues are part of each CDR3. The D gene is left open where the match is weak. Part of the rows lack a size; the others show once, few, many or a class for expanded clones.

J gene | V gene | D gene | clone size | CDR3 protein | CDR3 DNA
TRBJ1-3 | TRBV19 | - | - | CASTMDRNTIYF | TGTGCCAGTACCATGGATCGAAACACCATATATTTT
TRBJ1-1 | TRBV11-2 | - | - | CASSPFPLMNTEAFF | TGTGCCAGCAGCCCCTTCCCCCTGATGAACACTGAAGCTTTCTTT
TRBJ2-2 | TRBV9 | - | - | CASSVVYTGELFF | TGTGCCAGCAGCGTAGTTTATACCGGGGAGCTGTTTTTT
TRBJ2-3 | TRBV6-4 | - | - | CASSRESSTDTQYF | TGTGCCAGCAGTCGGGAATCTAGCACAGATACGCAGTATTTT
TRBJ2-3 | TRBV5-5 | - | - | CASSPKAAPHGTDTQYF | TGTGCCAGCAGCCCCAAAGCAGCACCGCACGGCACAGATACGCAGTATTTT
TRBJ1-5 | TRBV19 | - | - | CASSLPKGGDQPQHF | TGTGCCAGTAGTCTCCCGAAGGGGGGGGATCAGCCCCAGCATTTT
TRBJ2-5 | TRBV2 | TRBD1 | - | CASSVTGGETQYF | TGTGCCAGCAGTGTGACAGGGGGAGAGACCCAGTACTTC
TRBJ2-6 | TRBV18 | - | - | CASSSPNAGANVLTF | TGTGCCAGCTCAAGCCCGAACGCTGGGGCCAACGTCCTGACTTTC
TRBJ2-1 | TRBV5-1 | - | - | CASSLGEDEQFF | TGCGCCAGCAGCTTGGGGGAGGATGAGCAGTTCTTC
TRBJ2-4 | TRBV19 | TRBD2 | - | CASSIAGPGGAKNIQYF | TGTGCCAGTAGTATAGCCGGGCCCGGGGGGGCCAAAAACATTCAGTACTTC
TRBJ2-7 | TRBV19 | - | - | CASSIQMPPYEQYF | TGTGCCAGTAGTATCCAGATGCCTCCCTACGAGCAGTACTTC
TRBJ2-1 | TRBV9 | TRBD2 | - | CASSVEGTSGMGEQFF | TGTGCCAGCAGCGTAGAAGGGACTAGCGGGATGGGCGAGCAGTTCTTC
TRBJ2-6 | TRBV11-2 | - | - | CASSQAFSGANVLTF | TGTGCCAGCAGCCAGGCCTTCTCTGGGGCCAACGTCCTGACTTTC
TRBJ2-5 | TRBV18 | - | - | CASSPLRIETQYF | TGTGCCAGCTCACCTTTGCGGATAGAGACCCAGTACTTC
TRBJ2-3 | TRBV7-8 | - | - | CASSFYTDTQYF | TGTGCCAGCAGCTTTTACACAGATACGCAGTATTTT
TRBJ2-3 | TRBV9 | TRBD2 | - | CASSSGLAGGSTDTQYF | TGTGCCAGCAGCTCGGGACTAGCGGGAGGGTCCACAGATACGCAGTATTTT
TRBJ2-7 | TRBV5-1 | TRBD1 | - | CASSITGTVPYEQYF | TGCGCCAGCAGCATCACCGGGACAGTGCCATACGAGCAGTACTTC
TRBJ1-3 | TRBV4-3 | TRBD1 | - | CASSRDRDSSGNTIYF | TGCGCCAGCAGCCGTGACAGGGACAGCTCTGGAAACACCATATATTTT
TRBJ2-7 | TRBV5-6 | - | - | CASQSSYEQYF | TGTGCCAGTCAAAGTTCCTACGAGCAGTACTTC
TRBJ2-3 | TRBV30 | - | - | CAWGQGGSPDTQYF | TGTGCCTGGGGTCAGGGGGGCTCCCCAGATACGCAGTATTTT
TRBJ2-7 | TRBV9 | TRBD2 | - | CASSVMAGGGYEQYF | TGTGCCAGCAGCGTCATGGCTGGCGGGGGTTACGAGCAGTACTTC
TRBJ2-2 | TRBV6-5 | - | - | CASSYSAPGELFF | TGTGCCAGCAGTTACTCGGCCCCCGGGGAGCTGTTTTTT
TRBJ1-6 | TRBV6-4 | - | - | CASSDSKGARSFNSPLHF | TGTGCCAGCAGTGACTCCAAAGGGGCAAGATCCTTTAATTCACCCCTCCACTTT
TRBJ2-2 | TRBV7-6 | TRBD2 | - | CASSLVAGGNTGELFF | TGTGCCAGCAGCTTAGTGGCGGGAGGGAACACCGGGGAGCTGTTTTTT
TRBJ2-5 | TRBV5-1 | - | few | CASSSQQETQYF | TGCGCCAGCAGCTCCCAACAGGAGACCCAGTACTTC
TRBJ2-3 | TRBV2 | - | - | CASSLTATPDTQYF | TGTGCCAGCAGTCTCACCGCGACCCCCGATACGCAGTATTTT
TRBJ2-1 | TRBV6-6 | TRBD2 | - | CASSYGLAGGPDEQFF | TGTGCCAGCAGTTACGGGCTAGCGGGAGGGCCCGATGAGCAGTTCTTC
TRBJ1-3 | TRBV19 | - | - | CASSRGRSSSGNTIYF | TGTGCCAGTAGCCGTGGGAGATCATCCTCTGGAAACACCATATATTTT
TRBJ1-1 | TRBV11-2 | - | - | CASSLETLGGPWVEAFF | TGTGCCAGCAGCTTAGAAACGTTGGGGGGGCCCTGGGTTGAAGCTTTCTTT